Below are 5 T cell receptor beta chains sequenced from a single sample in a study of T cells in Graves' hyperthyroidism and ophthalmopathy. Researchers amplified the TCR beta CDR3 regions from RNA transcripts. HTBI primers drove first-round RT-PCR of the TCR CDR3. TCRdb used MiXCR to reprocess the multiplex PCR reads, holding one entry per CDR3 protein. The table has 190,000 or so distinct CDR3 sequences, around 17% seen once. Sequences were obtained from blood. Receptors were obtained from a man aged 35 to 55 with Graves' hyperthyroidism.

The V and J genes are TRBV25-1 and TRBJ2-7, with a possible D match to TRBD2 (5 bases). V lost 1 base to trimming and J lost 0 bases, with 13 bases between them. This CDR3 is built from 16 residues. From germline, CDR1 is MGHDK and CDR2 SYGVNS. In DNA, the CDR3 is TGTGCCAGCAGTGAATCCGGGGTACCGAGCTCCTACGAGCAGTACTTC. Translated: CASSESGVPSSYEQYF.

This clonotype was found many times. V gene TRBV6-2 or TRBV6-3 combines with J gene TRBJ1-1, with D possibly being TRBD1 (5 bases). In germline, CDR1 is MNHEY, CDR2 SVGEGT. This CDR3 comprises 15 residues. V lost 6 bases to trimming and J lost 5 bases, with 19 bases between them. CDR3 in DNA: TGTGCCAGCAGCCGCGGGGCGCGGGGAAATACTGAAGCTTTCTTT. As protein: CASSRGARGNTEAFF.

Many counts were recorded for this clonotype. This chain links TRBV19 with TRBJ2-7; D is unresolved. The V gene lost 1 base and the J gene lost 3 bases, with 10 bases spanning the gap. The CDR3 has 14 amino acids. Germline V CDR1 and CDR2: LNHDA, SQIVND (reference sequence). The chain's CDR3 is CASSIVGQSYEQYF. As DNA, the CDR3 is TGTGCCAGTAGTATAGTAGGCCAGAGCTACGAGCAGTACTTC.

Written as DNA, the CDR3 is TGTGCCACTGGTTTCACTGAAGCTTTCTTT. This sequence encodes CATGFTEAFF. The chain is built from TRBV19 and TRBJ1-1; no definite D call. The CDR3 covers 10 residues. V shed 10 bases and J shed 4 bases, with 7 bases lying between them. Looked up from germline, CDR1 is LNHDA and CDR2 is SQIVND (reference sequence).

This clonotype was seen a handful of times. The chain is built from TRBV6-4 and TRBJ2-2; TRBD2 might be the D (7 bases). Germline loops: CDR1 MRHNA, CDR2 SNTAGT. Trimming pared 0 bases from V and 6 bases from J, leaving 26 bases between. The CDR3 is 20 amino acids. The CDR3 reads CASSDSKRPTRGRYAGELFF. For the CDR3, the DNA is TGTGCCAGCAGTGACTCGAAACGCCCGACGCGGGGGCGGTACGCCGGGGAGCTGTTTTTT.